This T cell receptor beta chain was identified in a study of T cells in Graves' hyperthyroidism and ophthalmopathy. This clonotype showed up many times. The target antigen is unknown. Exclusions: uncontrolled infection, other autoimmune disease, pregnancy, lactation. Amplification of TCR beta CDR3 regions was performed using RNA transcripts as template. An initial round of RT-PCR targeting the TCR CDR3 relied on the HTBI primer set. One entry per CDR3 protein results from TCRdb running MiXCR on the multiplex PCR reads. Here the sample spans about 350,000 distinct CDR3 sequences, roughly 14% being singletons. Study-level findings and limits: Expanded thyroid clonotypes (above 0.001) were mostly also found in blood.

The CDR3 runs to 13 residues. The V end lost 5 bases, the J end lost 4 bases, and 12 bases lay between the germline ends. This receptor was taken from a young woman with Graves' hyperthyroidism. The sequencing sample was made of blood. V and J are TRBV12-3 or TRBV12-4 and TRBJ2-7, with D tentatively TRBD2 (6 bases). The CDR3 DNA follows: TGTGCCAGCAGTCCCACCCTAGCGTACGAGCAGTACTTC. It codes for CASSPTLAYEQYF.